One T cell receptor beta chain is described in this entry. This clonotype was recorded a few times. Its antigen remains undetermined. No base qualities exist here, and no much larger clone lies one base off it. The entry originates in a study of molecular identifiers for immune sequencing clone quantification (dated by TCRdb to the late 2010s). Regarding the research as a whole: In a replicate experiment, RNA from about 19,000 or 110,000 naive CD8 T cells was split into five aliquots, four of which were sequenced. This methods study benchmarked molecular-identifier clustering-based TCR repertoire sequencing (MIDCIRS) and TCR RNA copy counting, using CD8 T cells to do so.

Including cysteine and phenylalanine, the CDR3 has 16 amino acids. The kept DNA is CDR3 alone, 48 bases in frame from the first base. Overall study outcomes, separate from this receptor: Clones above 20 RNA copies held over 97% of molecules in CMV-specific effector cells but under 1% in naive cells. The naive libraries included spiked-in Jurkat TCR RNA (10 copies' worth), and this Jurkat TCR RNA is not part of the donor repertoire. When barcode sub-clustering was not used, chimeric consensus sequences inflated TCR diversity, with chimeras reaching as high as 47%. The sizes of highly expanded clones could end up underestimated when identical TCR molecules share a barcode. Modeling estimated about 3.3 recovered TCR RNA copies per cell, compared with about ten by digital PCR, which implies 30% to 35% capture efficiency. Spiked-in Jurkat TCR RNA equivalent to a single cell was reported to be detectable even among 800,000 to 1,000,000 naive CD8 T cells.

Libraries of naive CD8 T cells were built from anywhere between roughly 20,000 and 1,100,000 sorted cells, with 10%, 30% or 50% of the purified RNA used. Naive CD8 T cells, defined as CD8+CD4-CCR7+CD45RA+, were FACS-sorted into RLT Plus buffer on a BD FACSAria II. Detection sensitivity was tested by spiking Jurkat RNA equal to fewer than twelve TCR copies' worth into samples containing roughly 19,000-1,100,000 naive CD8 T cells. Enrichment of CD8 T cells was performed with RosetteSep CD8+ T Cell Enrichment Cocktail and Ficoll-Paque, after which ACK red cell lysis was carried out. Libraries were prepared through PCR. The listed sequencing device is NextSeq 500. Bulk TCR libraries were prepared as previously described, using TCR primers listed in Table S5. The Qiagen AllPrep DNA/RNA kit was used to purify total RNA. Before any analysis, reads coming from multiple sequencing runs of the same library were combined into one pool. Concerning the study's data processing: Reads were retained only if the reads had an exact TCR constant sequence, and the retained reads were trimmed to 150 nt and grouped according to their 12-nt molecular barcodes. Reads within each barcode group were sub-clustered using a 15% Levenshtein threshold, and quality-weighted consensus sequences were constructed for each RNA molecule. Non-functional sequences were excluded, and lower-count sequences lying one edit away from another sequence were also excluded. On the basis of fitting two negative binomial distributions, barcode sub-clusters with fewer than 20% of the maximum read count were discarded. The raw public data were reprocessed by TCRdb itself: fastp quality trimming at Q25, MiXCR clonotype calling, in-frame beta chains only. When rows share a CDR3 protein, they turn into one entry using the most common DNA and genes. These V and J calls derive from TCRdb rather than the authors' analysis. The sample includes over 550,000 distinct CDR3 sequences, with roughly 23% observed a single time. About 0.84% of the sample is in the top ten clones.

Sequencing input: naive CD8+ T cells from blood, with Jurkat cell RNA spiked in. The intended sense of this specimen's cell subset or site label: FACS-sorted CD8+CD4-CCR7+CD45RA+ naive T cells. This receptor was taken from a human donor in good health. Some libraries in this study had Jurkat cell RNA spiked in. The rearranged segments are TRBV21-1 and TRBJ2-1; TRBD2 is the table's D call, not checked against the DNA. TRBV21-1 is described as a pseudogene. CDR3 reads: CASSKGRLAGADEQFF. The sequence in DNA is TGTGCCAGCAGCAAAGGACGGCTAGCGGGAGCGGATGAGCAGTTCTTC.